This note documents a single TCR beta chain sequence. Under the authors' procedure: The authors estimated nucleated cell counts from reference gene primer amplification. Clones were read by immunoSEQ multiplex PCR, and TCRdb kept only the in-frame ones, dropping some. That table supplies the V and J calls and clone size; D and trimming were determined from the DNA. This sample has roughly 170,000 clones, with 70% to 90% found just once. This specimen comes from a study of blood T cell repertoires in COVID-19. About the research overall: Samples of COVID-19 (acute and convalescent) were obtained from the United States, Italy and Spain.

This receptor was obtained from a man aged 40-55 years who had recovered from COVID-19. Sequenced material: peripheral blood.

CDR3 in amino acids: CASSQTGYEQYF. The CDR3, as DNA: TGTGCCAGCAGTCAAACGGGTTACGAGCAGTACTTC. This chain uses TRBV6-5 with TRBJ2-7; D not certain. The CDR3 spans 12 residues. V dropped 5 bases and J dropped 4 bases, with 9 bases sitting between them. The germline CDR1 and CDR2 sequences are MNHEY and SVGAGI.